This TCR beta chain is from a study of T cells in Graves' hyperthyroidism and ophthalmopathy. With a duration under 2 months, the hyperthyroidism was newly diagnosed in patients aged 18 to 65. Losses at the gene ends were 2 bases for V and 7 bases for J; bases not matched to a gene: 5. Germline V gene sequence: CDR1 MNHNY, CDR2 SVGAGI (reference sequence). The CDR3 has 13 amino acids. Amplification targeted TCR beta CDR3 regions from RNA transcripts. Using the HTBI primer set, a first-round RT-PCR was run on the TCR CDR3. TCRdb reprocessed the multiplex PCR reads with MiXCR, giving one entry per CDR3 protein. The data contain roughly 200,000 distinct CDR3 sequences, roughly a sixth of them seen just once; the ten biggest clones take up about half.

The sample was blood. The rearrangement links TRBV6-6 to TRBJ2-7, with 7 bases lining up with TRBD2. The clonotype was recovered from a woman aged 50 to 60 with Graves' hyperthyroidism. The CDR3 protein is CASSYTSSGEQYF. The CDR3 nucleotides read TGTGCCAGCAGTTACACTTCTAGCGGAGAGCAGTACTTC.